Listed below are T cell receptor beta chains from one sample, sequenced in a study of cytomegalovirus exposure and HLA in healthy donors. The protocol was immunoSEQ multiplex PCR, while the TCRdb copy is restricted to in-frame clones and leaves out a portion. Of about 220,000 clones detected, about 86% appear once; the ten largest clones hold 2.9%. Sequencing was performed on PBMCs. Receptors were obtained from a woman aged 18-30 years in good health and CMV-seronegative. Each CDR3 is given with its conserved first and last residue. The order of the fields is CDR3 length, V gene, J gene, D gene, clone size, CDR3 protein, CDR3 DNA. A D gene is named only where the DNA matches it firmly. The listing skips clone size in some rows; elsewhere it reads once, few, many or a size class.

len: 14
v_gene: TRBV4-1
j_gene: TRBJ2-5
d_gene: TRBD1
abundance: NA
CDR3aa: CASSGTGLGETQYF
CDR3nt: TGCGCCAGCAGTGGGACAGGGCTGGGGGAGACCCAGTACTTC

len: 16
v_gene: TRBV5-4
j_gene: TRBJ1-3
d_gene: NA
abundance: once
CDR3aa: CASSAGIQFTGNTIYF
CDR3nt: TGTGCCAGCAGTGCAGGGATCCAGTTCACTGGAAACACCATATATTTT

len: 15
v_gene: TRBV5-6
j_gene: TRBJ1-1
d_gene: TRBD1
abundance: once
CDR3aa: CASSPDRVMNTEAFF
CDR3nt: TGTGCCAGCAGCCCAGACAGGGTCATGAACACTGAAGCTTTCTTT

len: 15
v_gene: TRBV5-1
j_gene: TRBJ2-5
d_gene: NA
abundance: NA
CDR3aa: CASSASTSLEETQYF
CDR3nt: TGCGCCAGCAGCGCCTCGACTAGTCTAGAAGAGACCCAGTACTTC

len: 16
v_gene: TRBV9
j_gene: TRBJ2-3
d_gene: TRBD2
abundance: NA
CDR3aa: CASSVSSGFNTDTQYF
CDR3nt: TGTGCCAGCAGCGTATCTAGCGGATTTAACACAGATACGCAGTATTTT

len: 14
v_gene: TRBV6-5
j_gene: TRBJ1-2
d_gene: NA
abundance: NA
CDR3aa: CASSFYLGFYGYTF
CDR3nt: TGTGCCAGCAGTTTTTATCTGGGCTTCTATGGCTACACCTTC

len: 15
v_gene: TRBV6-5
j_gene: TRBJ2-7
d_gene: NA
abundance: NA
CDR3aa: CASSSYSGSIYEQYF
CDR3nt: TGTGCCAGCAGCTCTTACTCGGGATCTATCTACGAGCAGTACTTC

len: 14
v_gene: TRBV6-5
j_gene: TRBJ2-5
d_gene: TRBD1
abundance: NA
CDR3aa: CASSYLDRLETQYF
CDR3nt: TGTGCCAGCAGTTACCTGGACAGGTTAGAGACCCAGTACTTC

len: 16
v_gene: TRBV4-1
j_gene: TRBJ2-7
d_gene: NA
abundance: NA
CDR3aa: CASSIRGTRASYEQYF
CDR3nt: TGCGCCAGCAGCATCCGCGGGACCCGGGCAAGCTACGAGCAGTACTTC

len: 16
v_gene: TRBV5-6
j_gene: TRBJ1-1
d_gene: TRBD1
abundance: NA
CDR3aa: CASSLVQGAGDTEAFF
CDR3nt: TGTGCCAGCAGCTTGGTGCAGGGGGCGGGGGACACTGAAGCTTTCTTT

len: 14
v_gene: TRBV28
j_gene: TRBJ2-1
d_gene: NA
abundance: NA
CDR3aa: CASGGLGFYNEQFF
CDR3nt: TGTGCCAGCGGGGGACTCGGTTTTTACAATGAGCAGTTCTTC

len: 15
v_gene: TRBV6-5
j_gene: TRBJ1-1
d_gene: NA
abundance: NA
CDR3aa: CASSYSSGLNTEAFF
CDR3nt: TGTGCCAGCAGTTACTCGTCAGGGTTGAACACTGAAGCTTTCTTT

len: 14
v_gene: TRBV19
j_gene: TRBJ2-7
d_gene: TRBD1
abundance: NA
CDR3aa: CASSSRDRVDEQYF
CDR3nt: TGTGCCAGTAGTAGCCGGGACAGGGTCGACGAGCAGTACTTC

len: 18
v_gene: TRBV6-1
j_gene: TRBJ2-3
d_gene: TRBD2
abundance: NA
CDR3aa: CASSEEWTSGTVADTQYF
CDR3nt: TGTGCCAGCAGTGAAGAGTGGACTAGCGGGACGGTGGCAGATACGCAGTATTTT

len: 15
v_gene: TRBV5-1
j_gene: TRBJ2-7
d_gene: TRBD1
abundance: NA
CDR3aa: CASSVTGGLSYEQYF
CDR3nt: TGCGCCAGCAGCGTAACAGGGGGCCTGTCCTACGAGCAGTACTTC

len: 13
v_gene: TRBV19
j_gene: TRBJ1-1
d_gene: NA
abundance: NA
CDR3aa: CASSLQGNTEAFF
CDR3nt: TGTGCCAGTAGTCTCCAGGGTAACACTGAAGCTTTCTTT

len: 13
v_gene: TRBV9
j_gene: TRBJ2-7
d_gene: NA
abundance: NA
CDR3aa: CASSGVRPHEQYF
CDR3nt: TGTGCCAGCAGCGGCGTGCGTCCCCACGAGCAGTACTTC

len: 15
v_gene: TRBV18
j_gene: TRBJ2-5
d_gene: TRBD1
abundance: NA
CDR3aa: CASSPGGPGGETQYF
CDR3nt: TGTGCCAGCTCACCTGGTGGTCCAGGGGGAGAGACCCAGTACTTC

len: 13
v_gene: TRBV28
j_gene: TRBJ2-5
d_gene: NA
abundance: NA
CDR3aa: CASSPQNQETQYF
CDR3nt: TGTGCCAGCAGCCCCCAGAATCAAGAGACCCAGTACTTC

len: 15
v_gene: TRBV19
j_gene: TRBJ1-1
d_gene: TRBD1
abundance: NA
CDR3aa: CASRPGQLMNTEAFF
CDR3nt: TGTGCCAGTAGACCGGGACAGTTGATGAACACTGAAGCTTTCTTT

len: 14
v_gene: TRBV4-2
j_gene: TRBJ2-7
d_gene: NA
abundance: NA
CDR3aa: CASSQAGGAYEQYF
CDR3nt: TGTGCCAGCAGCCAAGCCGGCGGAGCCTACGAGCAGTACTTC

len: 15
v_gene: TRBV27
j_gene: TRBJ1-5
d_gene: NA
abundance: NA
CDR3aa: CASSFGTAGNQPQHF
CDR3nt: TGTGCCAGCAGTTTCGGAACAGCGGGAAATCAGCCCCAGCATTTT

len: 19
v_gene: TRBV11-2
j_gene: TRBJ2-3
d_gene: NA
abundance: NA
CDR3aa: CASSLVSGEEGRFLDTQYF
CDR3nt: TGTGCCAGCAGCTTAGTTTCCGGGGAGGAGGGCCGTTTTTTGGATACGCAGTATTTT

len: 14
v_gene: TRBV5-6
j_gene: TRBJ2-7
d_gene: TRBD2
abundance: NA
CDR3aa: CASSGTSGSYEQYF
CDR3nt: TGTGCCAGCAGCGGGACTAGCGGCTCCTACGAGCAGTACTTC

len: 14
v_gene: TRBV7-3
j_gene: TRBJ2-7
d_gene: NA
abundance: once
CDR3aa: CASSLKGGAYEQYF
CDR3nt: TGTGCCAGCAGCTTAAAGGGGGGGGCCTACGAGCAGTACTTC

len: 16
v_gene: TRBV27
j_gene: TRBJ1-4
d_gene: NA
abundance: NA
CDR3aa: CASSSLEEGVNEKLFF
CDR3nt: TGTGCCAGCAGTTCGCTGGAAGAGGGGGTTAATGAAAAACTGTTTTTT

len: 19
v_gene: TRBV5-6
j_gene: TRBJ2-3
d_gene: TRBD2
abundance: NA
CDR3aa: CASSPIPGLAGGGTDTQYF
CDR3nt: TGTGCCAGCAGCCCGATACCGGGACTAGCGGGAGGAGGGACAGATACGCAGTATTTT

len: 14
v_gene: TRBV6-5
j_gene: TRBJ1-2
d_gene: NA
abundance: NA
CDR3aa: CASSYSPGNYGYTF
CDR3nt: TGTGCCAGCAGTTACTCTCCGGGTAACTATGGCTACACCTTC

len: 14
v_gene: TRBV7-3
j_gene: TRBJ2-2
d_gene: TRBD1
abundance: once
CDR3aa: CASSRQGIGGELFF
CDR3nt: TGTGCCAGCAGTCGACAGGGTATCGGCGGGGAGCTGTTTTTT

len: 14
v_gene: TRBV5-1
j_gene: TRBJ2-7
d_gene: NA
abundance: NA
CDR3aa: CASSLDREYNEQYF
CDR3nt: TGCGCCAGCAGCTTGGACAGGGAATATAACGAGCAGTACTTC

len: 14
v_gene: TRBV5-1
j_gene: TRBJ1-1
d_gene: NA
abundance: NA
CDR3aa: CASGETTDGGEAFF
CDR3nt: TGCGCCAGCGGAGAAACTACGGACGGAGGAGAAGCTTTCTTT

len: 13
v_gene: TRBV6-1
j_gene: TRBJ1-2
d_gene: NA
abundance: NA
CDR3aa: CASRIQGNYGYTF
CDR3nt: TGTGCCAGCAGAATACAGGGCAACTATGGCTACACCTTC

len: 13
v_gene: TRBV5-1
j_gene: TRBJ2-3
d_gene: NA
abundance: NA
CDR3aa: CASSLGQMFGQYF
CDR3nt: TGCGCCAGCAGCTTGGGGCAAATGTTTGGGCAGTATTTT

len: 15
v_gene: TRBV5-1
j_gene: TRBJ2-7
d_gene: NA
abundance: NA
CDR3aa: CASSLDGGAGYEQYF
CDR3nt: TGCGCCAGCAGCTTGGACGGGGGAGCCGGTTACGAGCAGTACTTC

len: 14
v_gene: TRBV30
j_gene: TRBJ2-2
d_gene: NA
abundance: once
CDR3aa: CAWSTESSRGELFF
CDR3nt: TGTGCCTGGAGTACAGAAAGCTCAAGAGGGGAGCTGTTTTTT

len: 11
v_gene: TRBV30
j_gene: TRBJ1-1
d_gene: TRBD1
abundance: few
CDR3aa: CAWGQASEAFF
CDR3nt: TGTGCCTGGGGACAGGCATCTGAAGCTTTCTTT

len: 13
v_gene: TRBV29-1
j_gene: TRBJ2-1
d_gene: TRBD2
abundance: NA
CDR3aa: CSLQRERDNEQFF
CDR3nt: TGCAGCCTCCAGCGGGAGAGGGACAATGAGCAGTTCTTC

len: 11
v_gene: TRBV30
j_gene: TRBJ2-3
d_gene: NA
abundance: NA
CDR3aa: CAWSFSDTQYF
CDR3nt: TGTGCCTGGAGCTTTTCGGATACGCAGTATTTT

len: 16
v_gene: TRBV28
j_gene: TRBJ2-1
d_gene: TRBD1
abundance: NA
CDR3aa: CASSPSPGQGGNEQFF
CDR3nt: TGTGCCAGCAGTCCCTCCCCCGGACAGGGTGGGAATGAGCAGTTCTTC

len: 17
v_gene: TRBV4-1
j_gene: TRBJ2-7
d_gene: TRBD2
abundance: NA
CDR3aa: CASSQAVRGGGSYEQYF
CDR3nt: TGCGCCAGCAGCCAAGCGGTCCGGGGGGGTGGCTCCTACGAGCAGTACTTC

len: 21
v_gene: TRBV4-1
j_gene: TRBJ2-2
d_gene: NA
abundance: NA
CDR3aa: CASSQGVRGMTQEGNTGELFF
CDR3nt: TGCGCCAGCAGCCAAGGGGTTAGAGGGATGACCCAGGAAGGGAACACCGGGGAGCTGTTTTTT

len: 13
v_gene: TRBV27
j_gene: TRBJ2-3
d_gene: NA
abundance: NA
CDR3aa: CASGLTSTDTQYF
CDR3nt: TGTGCCAGCGGACTGACTAGCACAGATACGCAGTATTTT

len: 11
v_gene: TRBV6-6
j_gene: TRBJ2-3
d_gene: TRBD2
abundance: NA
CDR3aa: CASSLAGTQYF
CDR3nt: TGTGCCAGCAGTTTAGCGGGTACGCAGTATTTT

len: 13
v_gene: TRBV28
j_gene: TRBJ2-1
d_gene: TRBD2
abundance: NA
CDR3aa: CATQGREFYEQFF
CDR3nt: TGTGCCACCCAAGGGAGGGAGTTTTACGAGCAGTTCTTC

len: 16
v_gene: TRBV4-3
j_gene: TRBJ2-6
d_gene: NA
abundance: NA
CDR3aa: CASSQDTPSGANVLTF
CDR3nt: TGCGCCAGCAGCCAGGACACCCCCTCTGGGGCCAACGTCCTGACTTTC

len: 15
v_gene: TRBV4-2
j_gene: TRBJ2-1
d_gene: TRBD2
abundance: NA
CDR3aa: CASSQLAGDVNEQFF
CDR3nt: TGTGCCAGCAGCCAGCTAGCGGGAGATGTCAATGAGCAGTTCTTC

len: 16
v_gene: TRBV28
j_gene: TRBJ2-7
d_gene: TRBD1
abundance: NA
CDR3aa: CASSSIYRDRDYEQYF
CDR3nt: TGTGCCAGCAGTTCAATCTACCGGGACAGGGACTACGAGCAGTACTTC

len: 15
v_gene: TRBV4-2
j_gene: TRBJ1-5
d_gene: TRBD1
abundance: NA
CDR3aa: CASSQEGQGHQPQHF
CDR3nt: TGTGCCAGCAGCCAAGAGGGACAGGGCCATCAGCCCCAGCATTTT

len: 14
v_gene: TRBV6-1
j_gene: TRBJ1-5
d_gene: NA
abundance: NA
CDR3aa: CASMSVEGNQPQHF
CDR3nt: TGTGCCAGTATGTCGGTGGAGGGCAATCAGCCCCAGCATTTT

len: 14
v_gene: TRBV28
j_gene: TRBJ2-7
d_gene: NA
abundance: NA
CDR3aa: CASSPPGWTYEQYF
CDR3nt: TGTGCCAGCAGTCCCCCAGGGTGGACCTACGAGCAGTACTTC